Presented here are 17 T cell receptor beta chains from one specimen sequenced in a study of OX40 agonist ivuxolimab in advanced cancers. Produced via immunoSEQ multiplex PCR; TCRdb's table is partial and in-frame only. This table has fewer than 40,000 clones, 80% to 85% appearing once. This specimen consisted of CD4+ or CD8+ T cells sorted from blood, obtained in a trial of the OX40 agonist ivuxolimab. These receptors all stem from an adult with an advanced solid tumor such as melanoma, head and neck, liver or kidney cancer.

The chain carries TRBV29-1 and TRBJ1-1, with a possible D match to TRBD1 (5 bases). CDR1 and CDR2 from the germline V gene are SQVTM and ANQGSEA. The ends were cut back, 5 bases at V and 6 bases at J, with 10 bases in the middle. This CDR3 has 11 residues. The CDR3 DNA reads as TGCAGCGTTCGCAGGGAGGCTGAAGCTTTCTTT. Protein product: CSVRREAEAFF.

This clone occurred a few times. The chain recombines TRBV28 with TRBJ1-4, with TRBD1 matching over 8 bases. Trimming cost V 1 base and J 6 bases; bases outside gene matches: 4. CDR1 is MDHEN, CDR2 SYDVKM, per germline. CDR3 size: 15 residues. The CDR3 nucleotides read TGTGCCAGCAGTTTATTGACAGGGGTTGATGAAAAACTGTTTTTT. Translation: CASSLLTGVDEKLFF.

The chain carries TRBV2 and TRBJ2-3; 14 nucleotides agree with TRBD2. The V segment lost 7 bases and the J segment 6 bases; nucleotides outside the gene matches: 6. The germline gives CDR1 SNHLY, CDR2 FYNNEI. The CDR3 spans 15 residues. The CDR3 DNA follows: TGTGCCAGCACCGGGACTAGCGGGAGTGGGGATACGCAGTATTTT. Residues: CASTGTSGSGDTQYF.

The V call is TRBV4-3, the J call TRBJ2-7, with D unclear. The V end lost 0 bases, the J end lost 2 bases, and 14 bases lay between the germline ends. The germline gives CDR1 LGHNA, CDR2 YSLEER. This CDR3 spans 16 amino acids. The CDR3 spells CASSQDPLGRAYEQYF. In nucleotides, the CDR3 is TGCGCCAGCAGCCAAGACCCCCTCGGGCGAGCCTACGAGCAGTACTTC.

Written as DNA, the CDR3 is TGCGCCAGCAGCCCACTAGCCTACTACGAGCAGTACTTC. It translates to CASSPLAYYEQYF. The chain carries TRBV4-1 and TRBJ2-7; the D gene is possibly TRBD2 (6 bases). V was cut by 4 bases and J by 3 bases, with 10 bases left in between. The CDR3 is made up of 13 amino acids. Per germline, CDR1 MGHRA and CDR2 YSYEKL.

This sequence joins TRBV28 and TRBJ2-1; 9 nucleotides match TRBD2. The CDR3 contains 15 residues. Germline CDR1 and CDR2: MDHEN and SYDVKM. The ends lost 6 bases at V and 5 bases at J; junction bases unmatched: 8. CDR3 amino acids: CASSLRGGLNNEQFF. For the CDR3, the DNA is TGTGCCAGCAGCCTGCGGGGGGGCCTCAACAATGAGCAGTTCTTC.

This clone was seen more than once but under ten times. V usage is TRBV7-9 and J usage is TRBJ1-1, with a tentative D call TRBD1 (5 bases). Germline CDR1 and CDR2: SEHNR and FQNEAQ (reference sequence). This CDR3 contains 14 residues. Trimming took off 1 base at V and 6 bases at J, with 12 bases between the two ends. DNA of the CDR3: TGTGCCAGCAGCTTAGGACAGAGAGGTGCTGAAGCTTTCTTT. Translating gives CASSLGQRGAEAFF. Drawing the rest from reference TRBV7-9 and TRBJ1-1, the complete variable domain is DTGVSQNPRHKITKRGQNVTFRCDPISEHNRLYWYRQTLGQGPEFLTYFQNEAQLEKSRLLSDRFSAERPKGSFSTLEIQRTEQGDSAMYLCASSLGQRGAEAFFGQGTRLTVV.

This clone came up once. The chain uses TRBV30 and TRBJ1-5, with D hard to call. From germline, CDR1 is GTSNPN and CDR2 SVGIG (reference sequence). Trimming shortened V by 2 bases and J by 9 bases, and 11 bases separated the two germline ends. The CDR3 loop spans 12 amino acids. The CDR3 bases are TGTGCCTGGAGTCTAGGATTGGGGCCCCAGCATTTT. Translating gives CAWSLGLGPQHF.

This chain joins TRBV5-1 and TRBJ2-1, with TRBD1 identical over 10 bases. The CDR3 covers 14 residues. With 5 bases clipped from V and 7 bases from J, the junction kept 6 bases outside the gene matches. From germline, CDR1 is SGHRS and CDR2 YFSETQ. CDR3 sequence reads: CASSWDRGGNEQFF. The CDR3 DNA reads TGCGCCAGCAGTTGGGACAGGGGAGGGAATGAGCAGTTCTTC.

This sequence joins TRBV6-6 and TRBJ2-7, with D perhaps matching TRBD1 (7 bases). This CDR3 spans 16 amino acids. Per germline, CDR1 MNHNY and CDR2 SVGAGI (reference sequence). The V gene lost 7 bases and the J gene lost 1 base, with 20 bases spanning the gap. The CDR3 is CASINRGGGASYEQYF. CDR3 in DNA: TGTGCCAGCATTAACAGGGGAGGAGGGGCTTCCTACGAGCAGTACTTC.

CDR3 loop: CASSYQGSAEAFF. In DNA form, the CDR3 reads TGTGCCAGCAGTTACCAGGGCAGCGCTGAAGCTTTCTTT. The chain employs TRBV6-5 and TRBJ1-1; a possible D gene is TRBD1 (5 bases). The V and J ends lost 2 bases and 6 bases respectively, with 10 bases between them. This CDR3 is 13 amino acids long. Germline V lookup: CDR1 MNHEY, CDR2 SVGAGI.

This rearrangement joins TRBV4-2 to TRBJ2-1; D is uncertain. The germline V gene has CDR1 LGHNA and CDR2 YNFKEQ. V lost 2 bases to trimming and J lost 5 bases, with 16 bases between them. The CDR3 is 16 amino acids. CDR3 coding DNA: TGTGCCAGCAGCCAAACCATTAGGATAAGCCACAATGAGCAGTTCTTC. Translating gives CASSQTIRISHNEQFF.

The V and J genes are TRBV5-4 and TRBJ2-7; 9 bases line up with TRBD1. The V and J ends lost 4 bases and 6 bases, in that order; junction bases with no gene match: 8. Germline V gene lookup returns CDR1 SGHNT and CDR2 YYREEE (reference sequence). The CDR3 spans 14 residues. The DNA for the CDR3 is TGTGCCAGCAGCCACCGGGACAGGGAAGGCGAGCAGTACTTC. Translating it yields CASSHRDREGEQYF.

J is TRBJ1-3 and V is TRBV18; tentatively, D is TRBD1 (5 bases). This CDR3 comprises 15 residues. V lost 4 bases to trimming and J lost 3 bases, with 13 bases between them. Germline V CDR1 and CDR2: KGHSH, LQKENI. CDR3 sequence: CASSQQEGNGNTIYF. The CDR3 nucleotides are TGTGCCAGCTCACAACAGGAGGGGAATGGAAACACCATATATTTT.

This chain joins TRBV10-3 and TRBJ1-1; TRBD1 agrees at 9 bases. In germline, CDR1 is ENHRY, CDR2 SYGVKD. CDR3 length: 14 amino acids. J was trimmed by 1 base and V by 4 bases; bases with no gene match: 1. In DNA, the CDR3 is TGTGCCATCAGTGTGGACAGGGGGAACACTGAAGCTTTCTTT. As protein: CAISVDRGNTEAFF.

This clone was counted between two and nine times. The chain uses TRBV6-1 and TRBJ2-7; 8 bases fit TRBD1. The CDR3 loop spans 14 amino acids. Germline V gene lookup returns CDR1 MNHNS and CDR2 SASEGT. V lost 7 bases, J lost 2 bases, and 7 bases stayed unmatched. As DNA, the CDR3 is TGTGCCAGCAACCCCGGGACAGGCCCCTACGAGCAGTACTTC. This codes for CASNPGTGPYEQYF.

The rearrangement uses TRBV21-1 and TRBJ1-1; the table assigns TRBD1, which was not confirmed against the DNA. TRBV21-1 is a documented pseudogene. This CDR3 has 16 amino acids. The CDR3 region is CASSKRGRAMNTEAFF. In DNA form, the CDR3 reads TGTGCCAGCAGCAAAAGGGGGCGGGCCATGAACACTGAAGCTTTCTTT.